Reported below is one TCR beta chain. The CDR3 runs 19 residues. J lost 2 bases, V lost 0 bases, and 12 bases had no gene match. Looked up from germline, CDR1 is ENHRY and CDR2 is SYGVKD. This sample was included in a study of shared T cell receptors in the human thymus. Using immunoSEQ multiplex PCR, the repertoire was profiled, and TCRdb retains in-frame clones only, with some absent. The table records hundreds of thousands of clones, approximately 87% of them present only once. The same sample was also studied in work on human thymus T cells. From that second work: Obtained as resections during corrective heart surgery, the thymus tissue was then studied. Use of V and J genes seemed skewed within the thymic and blood repertoires.

This sequence joins TRBV10-3 and TRBJ1-5, with TRBD1 matching 8 bases. The origin of this receptor is a boy in the first two years of life with a congenital heart defect. Sequenced material: thymocytes. The CDR3 DNA sequence: TGTGCCATCAGTGAGTCGAGGCCCAGGGGGCAGTTAGGCAATCAGCCCCAGCATTTT. Amino acid sequence: CAISESRPRGQLGNQPQHF.